Following are 5 T cell receptor beta chains from one sample sequenced in a study of blood T cell repertoires in COVID-19. Clones were read by immunoSEQ multiplex PCR, and TCRdb kept only the in-frame ones, dropping some. The profile shows about 370,000 clones, about 89% of them singletons. The sample comprised peripheral blood. The receptors here all came from a woman between 25 and 40 years old with COVID-19, enrolled during active disease.

The V and J genes are TRBV6-1 and TRBJ2-1, with 12 positions matching TRBD2. The CDR3 runs to 16 residues. Germline V CDR1 and CDR2: MNHNS, SASEGT. Trimming at V came to 2 bases and at J to 4 bases, leaving 3 bases not matched to a gene. The DNA of the CDR3 is TGTGCCAGCAGTGAACTACTAGCGGGGGGTTACAATGAGCAGTTCTTC. It is translated as CASSELLAGGYNEQFF.

This clone has ten or more counts. The gene calls are TRBV10-1 and TRBJ2-3, with TRBD1 identical over 7 bases. The ends lost 6 bases at V and 7 bases at J; junction bases unmatched: 7. Germline CDR1 is WNHNN and CDR2 is SYGVQD (reference sequence). There are 13 residues in the CDR3. The CDR3 DNA reads as TGCGCCAGCAGCCGCGACAGGGAGAATACGCAGTATTTT. It codes for CASSRDRENTQYF.

The gene calls are TRBV7-6 and TRBJ2-7, with TRBD1 identical over 8 bases. Trimming cost V 5 bases and J 6 bases; bases outside gene matches: 9. CDR1 is SGHVS, CDR2 FNYEAQ, per germline. The CDR3 sequence is 14 residues long. The CDR3 loop reads CASSLKAQGVEQYF. Here the CDR3 DNA reads TGTGCCAGCAGCCTAAAAGCACAGGGGGTCGAGCAGTACTTC.

The chain employs TRBV3-1 (or the pseudogene TRBV3-2) and TRBJ2-7; 14 bases agree with TRBD2. The V and J ends lost 3 bases and 0 bases, in that order; junction bases with no gene match: 16. This CDR3 contains 21 residues. Germline CDR1 is LGHDT and CDR2 is YNNKEL (reference sequence). CDR3 protein: CASSHSTNRGLAGEHSYEQYV. Here the CDR3 DNA reads TGTGCCAGCAGCCACAGCACCAACAGGGGACTAGCGGGAGAACACTCCTACGAGCAGTACGTC.

The gene calls are TRBV13 and TRBJ2-3; D not certain. The CDR3 is 13 amino acids. With 2 bases removed from V and 4 bases from J, the gap between germline ends came to 7 bases. Germline V gene sequence: CDR1 PRHDT, CDR2 FYEKMQ (reference sequence). The CDR3 here is CASSLYQSDTQYF. The CDR3 nucleotides are TGTGCCAGCAGCTTATACCAGTCAGATACGCAGTATTTT.